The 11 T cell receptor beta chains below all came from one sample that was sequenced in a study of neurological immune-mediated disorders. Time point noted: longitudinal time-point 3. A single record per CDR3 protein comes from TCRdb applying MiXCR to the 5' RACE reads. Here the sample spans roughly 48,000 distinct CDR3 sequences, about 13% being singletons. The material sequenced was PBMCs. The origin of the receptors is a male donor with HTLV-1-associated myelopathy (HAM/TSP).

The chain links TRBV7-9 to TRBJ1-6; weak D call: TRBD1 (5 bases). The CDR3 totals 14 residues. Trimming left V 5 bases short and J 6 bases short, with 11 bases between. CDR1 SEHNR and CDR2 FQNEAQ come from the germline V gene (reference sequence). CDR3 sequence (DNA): TGTGCCAGCAGCGCGGGGACGATTAATTCACCCCTCCACTTT. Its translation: CASSAGTINSPLHF.

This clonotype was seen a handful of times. CDR3 sequence: CASSSYNSPLHF. CDR3 nucleotides: TGTGCCAGCAGCTCATATAATTCACCCCTCCACTTT. The chain joins TRBV11-2 to TRBJ1-6; D not resolved. V shed 4 bases and J shed 4 bases, with 2 bases lying between them. From germline, CDR1 is SGHAT and CDR2 FQNNGV. The CDR3 has 12 residues.

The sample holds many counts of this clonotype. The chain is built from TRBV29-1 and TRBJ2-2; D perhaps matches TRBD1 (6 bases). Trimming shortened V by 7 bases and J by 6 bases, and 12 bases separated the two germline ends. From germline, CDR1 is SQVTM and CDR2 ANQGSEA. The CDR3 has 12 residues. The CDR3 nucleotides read TGCAGCGCGTTGGACAGTCCCGGGGAGCTGTTTTTT. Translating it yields CSALDSPGELFF.

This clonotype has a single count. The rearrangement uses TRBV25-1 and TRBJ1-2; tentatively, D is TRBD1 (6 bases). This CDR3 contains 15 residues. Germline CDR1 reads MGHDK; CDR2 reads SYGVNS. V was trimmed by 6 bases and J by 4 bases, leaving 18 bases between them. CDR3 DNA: TGTGCCAGCAGCCACATCTGGGGGGGCTCCTATGGCTACACCTTC. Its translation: CASSHIWGGSYGYTF.

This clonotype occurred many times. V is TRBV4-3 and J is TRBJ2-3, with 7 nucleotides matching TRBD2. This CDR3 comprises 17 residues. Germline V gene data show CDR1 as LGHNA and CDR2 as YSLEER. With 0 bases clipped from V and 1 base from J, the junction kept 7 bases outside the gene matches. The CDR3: CASSQDGASGRTDTQYF. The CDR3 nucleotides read TGCGCCAGCAGCCAAGATGGGGCTAGCGGCCGCACAGATACGCAGTATTTT.

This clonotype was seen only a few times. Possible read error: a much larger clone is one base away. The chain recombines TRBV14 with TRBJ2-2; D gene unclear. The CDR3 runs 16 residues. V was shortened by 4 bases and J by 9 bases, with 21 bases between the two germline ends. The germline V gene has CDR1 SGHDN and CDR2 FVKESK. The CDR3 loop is CASSRRQVFSAWELFF. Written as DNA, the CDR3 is TGTGCCAGCAGCCGGCGCCAAGTCTTTTCAGCCTGGGAGCTGTTTTTT. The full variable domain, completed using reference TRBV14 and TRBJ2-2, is EAGVTQFPSHSVIEKGQTVTLRCDPISGHDNLYWYRRVMGKEIKFLLHFVKESKQDESGMPNNRFLAERTGGTYSTLKVQPAELEDSGVYFCASSRRQVFSAWELFFGEGSRLTVL.

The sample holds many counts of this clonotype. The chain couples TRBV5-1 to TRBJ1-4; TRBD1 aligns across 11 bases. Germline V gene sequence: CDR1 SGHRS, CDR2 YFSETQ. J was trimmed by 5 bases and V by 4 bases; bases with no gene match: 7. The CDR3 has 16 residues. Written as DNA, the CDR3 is TGCGCCAGCAGCCCAACTTGGGACAGGGGGAATGAAAAACTGTTTTTT. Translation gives CASSPTWDRGNEKLFF.

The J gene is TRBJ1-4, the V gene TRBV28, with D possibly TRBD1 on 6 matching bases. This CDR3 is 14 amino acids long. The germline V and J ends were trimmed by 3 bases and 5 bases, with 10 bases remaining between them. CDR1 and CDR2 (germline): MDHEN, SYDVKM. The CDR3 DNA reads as TGTGCCAGCAGTTTGGAACAGGGCAATGAAAAACTGTTTTTT. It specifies CASSLEQGNEKLFF.

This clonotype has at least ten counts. The CDR3 loop reads CASSQVSGAQFEQYF. The CDR3 DNA reads TGTGCCAGCAGCCAAGTGTCAGGGGCTCAGTTCGAGCAGTACTTC. This chain links TRBV3-1 with TRBJ2-7; possible D gene TRBD1, 6 bases. The germline V gene has CDR1 LGHDT and CDR2 YNNKEL (reference sequence). Deletions cut 1 base from V and 6 bases from J, with 16 bases between. The CDR3 sequence is 15 residues long.

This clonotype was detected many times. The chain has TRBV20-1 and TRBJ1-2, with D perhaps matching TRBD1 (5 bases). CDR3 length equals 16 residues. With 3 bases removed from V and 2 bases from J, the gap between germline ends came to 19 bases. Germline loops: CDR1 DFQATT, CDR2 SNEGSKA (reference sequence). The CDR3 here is CSASKGQGRRNYGYTF. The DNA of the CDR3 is TGCAGTGCTAGTAAGGGGCAGGGCCGCCGAAACTATGGCTACACCTTC.

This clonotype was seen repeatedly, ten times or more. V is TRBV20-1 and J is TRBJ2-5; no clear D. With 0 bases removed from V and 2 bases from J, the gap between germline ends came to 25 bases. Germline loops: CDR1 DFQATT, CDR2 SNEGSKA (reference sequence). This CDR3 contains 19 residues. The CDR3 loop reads CSARDPISGGVVGQETQYF. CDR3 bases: TGCAGTGCTAGAGATCCTATATCGGGCGGAGTTGTGGGGCAAGAGACCCAGTACTTC.